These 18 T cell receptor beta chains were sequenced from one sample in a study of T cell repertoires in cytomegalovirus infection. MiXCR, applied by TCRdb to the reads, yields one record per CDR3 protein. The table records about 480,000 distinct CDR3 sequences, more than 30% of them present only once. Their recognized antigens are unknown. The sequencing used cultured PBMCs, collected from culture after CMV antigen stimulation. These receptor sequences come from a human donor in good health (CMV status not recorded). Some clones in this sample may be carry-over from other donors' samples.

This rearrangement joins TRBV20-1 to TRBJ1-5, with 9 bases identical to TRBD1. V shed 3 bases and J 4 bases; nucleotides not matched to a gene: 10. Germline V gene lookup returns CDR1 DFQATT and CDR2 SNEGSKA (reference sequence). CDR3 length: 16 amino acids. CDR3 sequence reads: CSASITGTGRNQPQHF. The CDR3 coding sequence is TGCAGTGCTAGTATAACCGGGACAGGGAGAAATCAGCCCCAGCATTTT.

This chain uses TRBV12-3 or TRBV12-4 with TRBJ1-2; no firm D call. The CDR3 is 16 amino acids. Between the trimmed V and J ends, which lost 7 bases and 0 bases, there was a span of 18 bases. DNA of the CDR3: TGTGCCAGCAAAGTTTCCCCTGGGGTGGCTAACTATGGCTACACCTTC. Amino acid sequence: CASKVSPGVANYGYTF.

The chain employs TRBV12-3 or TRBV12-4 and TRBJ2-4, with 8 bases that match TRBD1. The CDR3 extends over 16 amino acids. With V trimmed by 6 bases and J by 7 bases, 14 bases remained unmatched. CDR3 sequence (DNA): TGTGCCAGCAGCCCGAGACAGGGGCGACGGTTGAACATTCAGTACTTC. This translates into CASSPRQGRRLNIQYF.

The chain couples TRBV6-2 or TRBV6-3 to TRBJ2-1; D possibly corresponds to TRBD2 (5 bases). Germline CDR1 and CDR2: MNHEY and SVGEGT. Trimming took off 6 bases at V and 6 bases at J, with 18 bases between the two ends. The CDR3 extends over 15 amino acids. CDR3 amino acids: CASRSSGGLSNEQFF. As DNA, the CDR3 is TGTGCCAGCAGGTCGTCAGGAGGCCTGTCCAATGAGCAGTTCTTC.

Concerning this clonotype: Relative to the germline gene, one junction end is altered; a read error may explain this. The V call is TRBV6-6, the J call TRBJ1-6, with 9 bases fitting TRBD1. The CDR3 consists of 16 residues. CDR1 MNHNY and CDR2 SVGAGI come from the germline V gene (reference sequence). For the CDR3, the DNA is TGTGTCAGCAGTTACGGGACAGGGACTCCAAATTCACCCCTCCACTTT. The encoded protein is CVSSYGTGTPNSPLHF.

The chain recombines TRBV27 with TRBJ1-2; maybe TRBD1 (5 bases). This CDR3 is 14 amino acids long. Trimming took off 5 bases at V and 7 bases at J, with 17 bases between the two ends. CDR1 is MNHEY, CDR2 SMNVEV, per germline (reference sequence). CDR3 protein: CASSRTQTGGGYTF. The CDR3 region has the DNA TGTGCCAGCAGTCGAACCCAAACCGGGGGTGGCTACACCTTC.

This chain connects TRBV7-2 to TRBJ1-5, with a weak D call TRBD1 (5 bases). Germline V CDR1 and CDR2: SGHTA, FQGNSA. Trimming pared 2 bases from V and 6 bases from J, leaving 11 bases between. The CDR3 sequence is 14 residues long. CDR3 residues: CASSLLGRGQPQHF. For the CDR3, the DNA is TGTGCCAGCAGCTTATTGGGTAGGGGTCAGCCCCAGCATTTT.

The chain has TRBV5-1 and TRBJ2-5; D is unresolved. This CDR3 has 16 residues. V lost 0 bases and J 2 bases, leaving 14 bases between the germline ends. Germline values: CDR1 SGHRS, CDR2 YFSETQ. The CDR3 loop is CASSLDPGVVQETQYF. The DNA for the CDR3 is TGCGCCAGCAGCTTGGATCCAGGTGTTGTTCAAGAGACCCAGTACTTC.

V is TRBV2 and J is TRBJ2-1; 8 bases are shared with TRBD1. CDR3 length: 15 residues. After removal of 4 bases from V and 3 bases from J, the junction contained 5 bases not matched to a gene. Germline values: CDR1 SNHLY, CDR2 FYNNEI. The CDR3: CASSVDRAVYNEQFF. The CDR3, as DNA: TGTGCCAGCAGTGTGGACAGGGCTGTCTACAATGAGCAGTTCTTC.

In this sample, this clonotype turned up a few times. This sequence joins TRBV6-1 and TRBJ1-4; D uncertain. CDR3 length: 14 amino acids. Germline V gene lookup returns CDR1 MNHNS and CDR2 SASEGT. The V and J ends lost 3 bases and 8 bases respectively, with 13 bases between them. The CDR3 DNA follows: TGTGCCAGCAGTGATGTCAGGTCTCCAGAAAAACTGTTTTTT. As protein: CASSDVRSPEKLFF.

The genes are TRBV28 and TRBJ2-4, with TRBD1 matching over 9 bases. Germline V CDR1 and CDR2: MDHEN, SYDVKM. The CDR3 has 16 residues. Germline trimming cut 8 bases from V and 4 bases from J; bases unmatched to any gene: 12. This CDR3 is CASRDRDPLGKNIQYF. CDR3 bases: TGTGCCAGCCGGGACAGGGATCCCCTAGGAAAAAACATTCAGTACTTC.

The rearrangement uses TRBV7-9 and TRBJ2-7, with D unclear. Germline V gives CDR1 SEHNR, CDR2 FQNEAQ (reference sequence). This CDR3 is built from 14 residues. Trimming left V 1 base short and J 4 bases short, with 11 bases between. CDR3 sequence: CASSLDGRNYEQYV. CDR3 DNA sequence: TGTGCCAGCAGCTTAGACGGACGGAATTACGAGCAGTACGTC.

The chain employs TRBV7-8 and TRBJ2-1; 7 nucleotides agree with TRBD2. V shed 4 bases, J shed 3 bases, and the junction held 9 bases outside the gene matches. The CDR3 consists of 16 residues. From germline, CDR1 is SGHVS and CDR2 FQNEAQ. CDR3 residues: CASSWGRASGYNEQFF. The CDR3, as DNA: TGTGCCAGCAGCTGGGGGAGGGCTAGCGGCTACAATGAGCAGTTCTTC.

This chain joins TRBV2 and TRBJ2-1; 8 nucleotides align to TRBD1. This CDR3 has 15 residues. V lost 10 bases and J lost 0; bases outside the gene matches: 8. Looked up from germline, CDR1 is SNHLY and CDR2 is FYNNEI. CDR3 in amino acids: CATSRGPSSYNEQFF. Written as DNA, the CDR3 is TGTGCCACCTCCAGGGGGCCAAGCTCCTACAATGAGCAGTTCTTC.

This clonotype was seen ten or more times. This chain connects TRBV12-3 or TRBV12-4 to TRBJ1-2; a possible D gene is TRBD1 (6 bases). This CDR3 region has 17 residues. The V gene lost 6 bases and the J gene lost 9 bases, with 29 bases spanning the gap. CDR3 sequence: CASSYGNEQGLRVSYTF. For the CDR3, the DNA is TGTGCCAGCAGCTATGGGAATGAACAGGGTCTGCGTGTGAGCTACACCTTC.

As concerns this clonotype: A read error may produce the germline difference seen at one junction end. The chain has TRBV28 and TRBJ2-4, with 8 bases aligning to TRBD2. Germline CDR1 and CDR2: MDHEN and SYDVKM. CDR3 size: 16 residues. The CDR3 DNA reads TGTGCCAGCGGTTTGGTGGGACTAGGAGCCAAAAACATTCAGTACTTC. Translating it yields CASGLVGLGAKNIQYF.

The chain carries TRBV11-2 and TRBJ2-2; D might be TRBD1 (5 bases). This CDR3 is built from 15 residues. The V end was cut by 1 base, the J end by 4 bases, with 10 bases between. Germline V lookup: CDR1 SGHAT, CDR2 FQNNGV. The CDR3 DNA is TGTGCCAGCAGCTTAGTCAACAGGCTCACCGGGGAGCTGTTTTTT. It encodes CASSLVNRLTGELFF.

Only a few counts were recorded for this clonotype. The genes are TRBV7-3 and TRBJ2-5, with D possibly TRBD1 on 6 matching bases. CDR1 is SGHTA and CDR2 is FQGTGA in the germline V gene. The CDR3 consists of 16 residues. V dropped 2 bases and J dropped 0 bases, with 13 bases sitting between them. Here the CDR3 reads CASSLLPGENQETQYF. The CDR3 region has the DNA TGTGCCAGCAGCTTACTCCCAGGGGAAAACCAAGAGACCCAGTACTTC.